What follows is one T cell receptor (beta chain) and its context. What it binds is not known. Use of 60 Vbeta and 13 Jbeta primers characterized the PCR. Here immunoSEQ multiplex PCR was the method, and the copy in TCRdb shows in-frame clones only, minus some. The table lists about 100,000 clones, 60% to 80% of them singletons, with 4% to 5.5% in the top ten. Healthy donors of bone marrow made up the group. These data come from a study of cytomegalovirus exposure and HLA in healthy donors. Points from the study as a whole: It was approximately 160 TCR beta chains that were listed as cytomegalovirus-associated. After further analysis at a later stage, 16,951 TCR beta sequences were associated with HLA alleles at 0.05 false discovery rate. V segments that were indistinguishable, TRBV6-2 and TRBV6-3 among them, were omitted from analysis.

Germline CDR1 reads MRHNA; CDR2 reads SNTAGT. This CDR3 is built from 14 residues. Trimming shortened V by 5 bases and J by 3 bases, and 8 bases separated the two germline ends. The sequence derives from a woman aged 18-30 years in good health and CMV-seropositive. This chain connects TRBV6-4 to TRBJ2-6, with TRBD2 as a possible D gene (6 bases). Sequencing input: PBMCs. The CDR3 sequence: CASSQEGGANVLTF. The CDR3 DNA follows: TGTGCCAGCAGTCAGGAGGGTGGGGCCAACGTCCTGACTTTC.